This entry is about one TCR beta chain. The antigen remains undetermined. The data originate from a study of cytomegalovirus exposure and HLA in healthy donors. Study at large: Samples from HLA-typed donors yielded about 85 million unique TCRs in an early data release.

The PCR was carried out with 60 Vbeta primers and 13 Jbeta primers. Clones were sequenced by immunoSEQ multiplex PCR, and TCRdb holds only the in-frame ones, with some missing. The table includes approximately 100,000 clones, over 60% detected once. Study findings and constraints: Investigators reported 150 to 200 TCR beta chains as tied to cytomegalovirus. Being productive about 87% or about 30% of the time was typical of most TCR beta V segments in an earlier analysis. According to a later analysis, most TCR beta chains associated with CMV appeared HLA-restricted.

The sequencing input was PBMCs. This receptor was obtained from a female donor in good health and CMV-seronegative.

The CDR3 reads CATRGGWNEQFF. The CDR3 coding sequence is TGTGCCACCCGGGGGGGGTGGAATGAGCAGTTCTTC. The J gene is TRBJ2-1, the V gene TRBV27, with 8 bases lining up with TRBD2. J gave up 7 bases and V 10 bases, and 6 bases lay outside the gene matches. The germline gives CDR1 MNHEY, CDR2 SMNVEV (reference sequence). The CDR3 is made up of 12 amino acids.